A single sample is the source of the 9 T cell receptor beta chains below, sequenced in a study of blood T cell repertoires in COVID-19 (dated by TCRdb to the early 2020s). Libraries were constructed by the immunoSEQ multiplex PCR assay. The table was pulled from immuneACCESS by TCRdb, which kept in-frame rearrangements only. Such tables lose some clones; where checked, under half of the loss comes from unresolved V genes, and the rest has no known cause. This sample holds about 130,000 clones; 70% to 90% were observed only once. In total, the top ten clones hold 3.5% to 4% of the sample. Sample: peripheral blood. The receptor set was obtained from a woman in her 50s with acute or convalescent COVID-19.

The rearrangement joins TRBV5-1 to TRBJ1-2; D not resolved. Germline V lookup: CDR1 SGHRS, CDR2 YFSETQ. The V gene lost 0 bases and the J gene lost 3 bases, with 6 bases spanning the gap. This CDR3 region has 13 residues. The CDR3 loop is CASSLAGDYGYTF. The CDR3 bases are TGCGCCAGCAGCTTGGCCGGAGACTATGGCTACACCTTC.

The chain is built from TRBV18 and TRBJ1-1; the match to TRBD1 covers 7 bases. Germline V CDR1 and CDR2: KGHSH, LQKENI. This CDR3 has 17 residues. The V gene end was trimmed by 2 bases and the J gene end by 1 base; junction bases not matched to a gene: 10. For the CDR3, the DNA is TGTGCCAGCTCACCATCCGGATCGGGACAGACGAACACTGAAGCTTTCTTT. It is translated as CASSPSGSGQTNTEAFF.

The CDR3 loop is CASSGRAGVRSTNEKLFF. The CDR3 DNA sequence: TGTGCCAGCAGTGGTCGGGCAGGGGTTCGTTCAACTAATGAAAAACTGTTTTTT. J is TRBJ1-4 and V is TRBV6-1; D might be TRBD1 (6 bases). Per germline, CDR1 MNHNS and CDR2 SASEGT. The CDR3 is 18 amino acids. Trimming took 4 bases from V and 0 from J, leaving 18 bases between them.

In DNA, the CDR3 is TGTGCCAGCAGCTTAGCGGGAGGGCGGACAGATACGCAGTATTTT. This encodes CASSLAGGRTDTQYF. The chain couples TRBV11-3 to TRBJ2-3, with 8 bases that match TRBD2. The CDR3 loop spans 15 amino acids. The trim removed 1 base at V and 3 bases at J, leaving 3 bases unmatched. Germline V CDR1 and CDR2: SGHNT, YENEEA.

This chain connects TRBV5-5 to TRBJ2-2; 10 bases map to TRBD1. This CDR3 has 17 residues. Germline V gene data show CDR1 as SGHKS and CDR2 as YYEKEE (reference sequence). V was clipped by 4 bases and J by 4 bases; unmatched bases: 10. The CDR3 bases are TGTGCCAGCAGCCCCGGGCCCCGGACAGGGGGCACCGGGGAGCTGTTTTTT. It translates to CASSPGPRTGGTGELFF.

The chain has TRBV30 and TRBJ1-5; weak D call: TRBD1 (6 bases). V lost 0 bases, J lost 3 bases, and 9 bases lay in between. The CDR3 length is 14 residues. Germline CDR1 GTSNPN, CDR2 SVGIG (reference sequence). The DNA for the CDR3 is TGTGCCTGGAGTGTAGGGGGGGACAATCAGCCCCAGCATTTT. This encodes CAWSVGGDNQPQHF.

This sequence joins TRBV9 and TRBJ2-1; 10 nucleotides agree with TRBD2. The V gene end was trimmed by 0 bases and the J gene end by 8 bases; junction bases not matched to a gene: 8. The CDR3 has 16 amino acids. In germline, CDR1 is SGDLS, CDR2 YYNGEE. The CDR3 spells CASSVGGQREGYEQFF. The CDR3 DNA reads TGTGCCAGCAGCGTAGGAGGCCAGCGGGAGGGTTATGAGCAGTTCTTC. Full variable domain (outside the CDR3, taken from reference TRBV9 and TRBJ2-1): DSGVTQTPKHLITATGQRVTLRCSPRSGDLSVYWYQQSLDQGLQFLIQYYNGEERAKGNILERFSAQQFPDLHSELNLSSLELGDSALYFCASSVGGQREGYEQFFGPGTRLTVL.

The chain recombines TRBV24-1 with TRBJ2-7, with D uncertain. The ends were cut back, 7 bases at V and 6 bases at J, with 9 bases in the middle. Germline CDR1 KGHDR, CDR2 SFDVKD. The CDR3 loop spans 11 amino acids. CDR3 amino acids: CATSENFEQYF. The CDR3 DNA follows: TGTGCCACCAGCGAAAACTTCGAGCAGTACTTC.

This chain uses TRBV7-9 with TRBJ1-4, with D perhaps TRBD1 (5 bases). Trimming cost V 2 bases and J 7 bases, with 11 bases left between them. This CDR3 region has 14 residues. Germline assignment: CDR1 SEHNR and CDR2 FQNEAQ (reference sequence). This CDR3 reads CASSLRGKLEKLFF. The CDR3 nucleotides read TGTGCCAGCAGCTTAAGGGGAAAACTTGAAAAACTGTTTTTT.